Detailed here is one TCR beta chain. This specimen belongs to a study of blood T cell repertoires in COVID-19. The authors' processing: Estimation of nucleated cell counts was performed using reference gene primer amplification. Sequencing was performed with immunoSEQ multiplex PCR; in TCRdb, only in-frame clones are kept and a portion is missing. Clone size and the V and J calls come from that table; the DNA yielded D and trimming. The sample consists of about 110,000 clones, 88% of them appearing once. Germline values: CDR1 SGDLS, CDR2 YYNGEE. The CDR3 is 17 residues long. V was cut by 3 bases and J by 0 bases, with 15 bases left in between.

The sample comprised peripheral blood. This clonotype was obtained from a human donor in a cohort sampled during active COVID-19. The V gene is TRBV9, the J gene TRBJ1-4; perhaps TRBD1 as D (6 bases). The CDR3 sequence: CASSAPIQGATNEKLFF. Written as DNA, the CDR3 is TGTGCCAGCAGCGCGCCCATACAGGGTGCAACTAATGAAAAACTGTTTTTT.